One sample yielded the 28 T cell receptor beta chains listed below, sequenced in a study of T cells after yellow fever vaccination. A single record per CDR3 protein comes from TCRdb applying MiXCR to the 5' RACE reads. The sample holds about 260,000 distinct CDR3 sequences, around 4.9% seen once. Sequencing used CD4+ T cells sorted from PBMCs, obtained on the day of the yellow fever booster vaccination. Receptors were obtained from a man aged 18 to 30 who received the YFV17D yellow fever vaccine.

The sample holds a few counts of this clonotype. J is TRBJ2-3 and V is TRBV6-6; 7 bases align to TRBD2. V lost 7 bases, J lost 7 bases, and 11 bases stayed unmatched. The CDR3 has 14 residues. Germline loops: CDR1 MNHNY, CDR2 SVGAGI (reference sequence). The CDR3 reads CASIQGLERNTQYF. The CDR3 DNA follows: TGTGCCAGCATCCAAGGACTAGAGAGAAATACGCAGTATTTT.

CDR3 bases: TGCAGCGTTGAAGGGCGGAGCACAGATACGCAGTATTTT. It translates to CSVEGRSTDTQYF. The chain joins TRBV29-1 to TRBJ2-3; D is unclear. There are 13 residues in the CDR3. V lost 1 base and J lost 0, with 5 bases in between. Germline assignment: CDR1 SQVTM and CDR2 ANQGSEA.

Ten or more counts support this clonotype. This chain connects TRBV7-9 to TRBJ2-1; D gene ambiguous. Trimming stripped 0 bases from V and 2 bases from J, with 8 bases between. Germline V gene lookup returns CDR1 SEHNR and CDR2 FQNEAQ (reference sequence). The CDR3 runs 15 residues. CDR3 amino acids: CASSLAYNPYNEQFF. In DNA, the CDR3 is TGTGCCAGCAGCTTAGCTTACAACCCCTACAATGAGCAGTTCTTC.

The chain carries TRBV2 and TRBJ1-2; TRBD1 matches at 9 bases. Germline V gives CDR1 SNHLY, CDR2 FYNNEI. There are 14 residues in the CDR3. V dropped 6 bases and J dropped 4; count of bases not matched to a gene: 6. DNA of the CDR3: TGTGCCAGCAGGACTACGACAGGGGGCTATGGCTACACCTTC. Protein product: CASRTTTGGYGYTF.

This clonotype was counted many times. This chain links TRBV12-3 or TRBV12-4 with TRBJ2-1; D call uncertain. The V end lost 3 bases, the J end lost 7 bases, and 7 bases lay between the germline ends. CDR3 size: 12 residues. DNA of the CDR3: TGTGCCAGCAGTTTTCAAGGGAATGAGCAGTTCTTC. It specifies CASSFQGNEQFF.

The table lists this clonotype with a few counts. This CDR3 reads CASSQGLSRGQKETQYF. The CDR3 nucleotides read TGTGCCAGCAGCCAAGGCCTCAGTAGGGGTCAAAAAGAGACCCAGTACTTC. The chain carries TRBV4-2 and TRBJ2-5; a weak D match, TRBD1 (5 bases). Germline assignment: CDR1 LGHNA and CDR2 YNFKEQ. Trimming removed 1 base from V and 3 bases from J, with 18 bases in between. The CDR3 contains 17 residues.

In its sample, this clonotype was seen many times. The V and J genes are TRBV5-1 and TRBJ2-5; possible D gene TRBD2, 6 bases. V was clipped by 0 bases and J by 3 bases, with 9 bases between them. Per the germline V gene, CDR1 is SGHRS and CDR2 is YFSETQ. CDR3 length equals 14 residues. In DNA form, the CDR3 reads TGCGCCAGCAGCTTGGTTGCGGGGAAAGAGACCCAGTACTTC. As protein: CASSLVAGKETQYF.

The V gene is TRBV6-1, the J gene TRBJ1-6; TRBD1 might be the D (6 bases). Trimming left V 3 bases short and J 8 bases short, with 17 bases between. CDR1 MNHNS and CDR2 SASEGT come from the germline V gene. The CDR3 spans 16 residues. This CDR3 reads CASSDRTADWHSPLHF. The CDR3 DNA sequence: TGTGCCAGCAGTGATAGGACAGCGGATTGGCATTCACCCCTCCACTTT.

This clonotype showed up many times. This chain joins TRBV6-2 or TRBV6-3 and TRBJ1-1; no clear D gene. The germline V gene has CDR1 MNHEY and CDR2 SVGEGT. This CDR3 spans 13 amino acids. Trimming cost V 6 bases and J 6 bases, with 14 bases left between them. DNA of the CDR3: TGTGCCAGCAGCCCGGACCTGCGCGCTGAAGCTTTCTTT. This gives the protein CASSPDLRAEAFF.

This clonotype was seen only a few times. The chain joins TRBV7-3 to TRBJ1-3; 8 bases are shared with TRBD1. The CDR3 consists of 15 residues. Germline V CDR1 and CDR2: SGHTA, FQGTGA. The ends lost 4 bases at V and 2 bases at J; junction bases unmatched: 4. The CDR3 bases are TGTGCCAGCAGCTCCTCGACAGGGGCTGGAAACACCATATATTTT. Translation: CASSSSTGAGNTIYF. Supplemented by reference TRBV7-3 and TRBJ1-3, the full variable domain reads GAGVSQTPSNKVTEKGKYVELRCDPISGHTALYWYRQSLGQGPEFLIYFQGTGAADDSGLPNDRFFAVRPEGSVSTLKIQRTERGDSAVYLCASSSSTGAGNTIYFGEGSWLTVV.

This clonotype was observed a few times. The chain joins TRBV20-1 to TRBJ2-7; 9 bases fit TRBD1. V was clipped by 2 bases and J by 7 bases; unmatched bases: 6. This CDR3 is built from 13 residues. Germline V gives CDR1 DFQATT, CDR2 SNEGSKA (reference sequence). This CDR3 reads CSARTQGAREQYV. The CDR3 nucleotides are TGCAGTGCTAGAACACAGGGGGCCAGGGAGCAGTACGTC.

The chain has TRBV19 and TRBJ2-1; D remains unclear. The germline V gene encodes CDR1 LNHDA and CDR2 SQIVND (reference sequence). V was pared by 7 bases and J by 7 bases, with 20 bases between. The CDR3 length is 15 residues. CDR3 sequence: CASTLAATLGNEQFF. The CDR3 DNA is TGTGCCAGTACCTTGGCTGCAACACTTGGGAATGAGCAGTTCTTC.

This clonotype was counted ten times or more. V and J are TRBV7-2 and TRBJ2-3; the match to TRBD1 covers 12 bases. Germline V CDR1 and CDR2: SGHTA, FQGNSA. The CDR3 contains 16 residues. With V trimmed by 0 bases and J by 5 bases, 3 bases remained unmatched. CDR3 DNA: TGTGCCAGCAGCTTAGCTGGGACAGGGGGCGGAGATACGCAGTATTTT. This codes for CASSLAGTGGGDTQYF.

There are many counts of this clonotype. The chain combines TRBV6-5 with TRBJ2-7, with D perhaps matching TRBD1 or TRBD2 (6 bases each). CDR3 length: 15 residues. Germline V gives CDR1 MNHEY, CDR2 SVGAGI. The ends were cut back, 2 bases at V and 0 bases at J, with 11 bases in the middle. The CDR3 region has the DNA TGTGCCAGCAGTTACGGGGGGCTGGGCTCCTACGAGCAGTACTTC. It is translated as CASSYGGLGSYEQYF.

Only a few counts were recorded for this clonotype. The chain is built from TRBV11-2 and TRBJ2-5, with 14 positions matching TRBD2. In germline, CDR1 is SGHAT, CDR2 FQNNGV. The CDR3 spans 16 residues. Trimming took 4 bases from V and 5 from J; bases not matched to a gene: 6. The CDR3 DNA follows: TGTGCCAGCAGCTCTTGGACTAGCGGGGGGCGGGAGACCCAGTACTTC. This sequence encodes CASSSWTSGGRETQYF.

This clonotype has a count of ten or more. The genes are TRBV6-2 or TRBV6-3 and TRBJ2-3; 8 positions match TRBD2. The trim removed 2 bases at V and 6 bases at J, leaving 7 bases unmatched. Per germline, CDR1 MNHEY and CDR2 SVGEGT. The CDR3 consists of 15 residues. The CDR3 loop reads CASSYQAGAMDTQYF. The CDR3 DNA reads TGTGCCAGCAGTTACCAAGCGGGGGCTATGGATACGCAGTATTTT.

This chain connects TRBV6-5 to TRBJ2-4; D is possibly TRBD1 or TRBD2 (6 bases each). The CDR3 covers 17 residues. Looked up from germline, CDR1 is MNHEY and CDR2 is SVGAGI. V gave up 0 bases and J gave up 0 bases, with 12 bases separating them. CDR3 protein: CASSYSFGGRAKNIQYF. CDR3 DNA sequence: TGTGCCAGCAGTTACTCGTTCGGGGGCCGAGCCAAAAACATTCAGTACTTC.

This clonotype was counted at least ten times. The chain is built from TRBV9 and TRBJ2-3; no firm D call. Trimming stripped 0 bases from V and 6 bases from J, with 5 bases between. The germline V gene encodes CDR1 SGDLS and CDR2 YYNGEE. This CDR3 has 12 residues. CDR3 protein: CASSVDADTQYF. The CDR3 DNA reads as TGTGCCAGCAGCGTAGACGCCGATACGCAGTATTTT.

This chain uses TRBV7-8 with TRBJ1-5; D gene uncertain. CDR1 and CDR2 from the germline V gene are SGHVS and FQNEAQ. This CDR3 is 11 amino acids long. V was trimmed by 2 bases and J by 9 bases, leaving 5 bases between them. The CDR3 protein is CASSLQGPQHF. The CDR3 DNA reads TGTGCCAGCAGCTTACAAGGGCCCCAGCATTTT. Filled out from reference TRBV7-8 and TRBJ1-5, the complete variable domain reads GAGVSQSPRYKVAKRGQDVALRCDPISGHVSLFWYQQALGQGPEFLTYFQNEAQLDKSGLPSDRFFAERPEGSVSTLKIQRTQQEDSAVYLCASSLQGPQHFGDGTRLSIL.

This clonotype has ten or more counts. This sequence joins TRBV7-2 and TRBJ1-5; D perhaps matches TRBD1 (5 bases). The CDR3 covers 12 residues. V shed 5 bases and J shed 8 bases, with 10 bases lying between them. CDR1 is SGHTA and CDR2 is FQGNSA in the germline V gene. This CDR3 is CASSQLGEPQHF. In DNA form, the CDR3 reads TGTGCCAGCAGCCAGCTAGGGGAGCCCCAGCATTTT.

The J gene is TRBJ1-5, the V gene TRBV5-5; D is perhaps TRBD1 (5 bases). In germline, CDR1 is SGHKS, CDR2 YYEKEE (reference sequence). The CDR3 has 15 amino acids. V dropped 4 bases and J dropped 5 bases, with 16 bases sitting between them. DNA of the CDR3: TGTGCCAGCAGCGCAGGGACTGTGGGGTATCAGCCCCAGCATTTT. It is translated as CASSAGTVGYQPQHF.

The sample holds many counts of this clonotype. The V call is TRBV7-2, the J call TRBJ2-3; 8 nucleotides agree with TRBD2. Germline lookup yields CDR1 SGHTA and CDR2 FQGNSA. Trimming removed 0 bases from V and 1 base from J; junction bases left unmatched: 0. This CDR3 has 15 amino acids. The CDR3 loop is CASSLAAGGTDTQYF. In nucleotides, the CDR3 is TGTGCCAGCAGCTTAGCAGCGGGGGGCACAGATACGCAGTATTTT.

This clonotype turned up a few times. The chain joins TRBV20-1 to TRBJ2-1; D is undetermined. Trimming shortened V by 1 base and J by 9 bases, and 19 bases separated the two germline ends. The CDR3 extends over 15 amino acids. Germline loops: CDR1 DFQATT, CDR2 SNEGSKA (reference sequence). CDR3 protein: CSARVSGHQMGEQFF. The CDR3, as DNA: TGCAGTGCTAGAGTATCTGGCCACCAGATGGGTGAGCAGTTCTTC.

J is TRBJ1-5 and V is TRBV2; 10 bases map to TRBD1. After removal of 5 bases from V and 1 base from J, the junction contained 5 bases not matched to a gene. CDR1 is SNHLY and CDR2 is FYNNEI in the germline V gene. The CDR3 runs to 16 residues. The CDR3 loop is CASSPTGGTSNQPQHF. The DNA of the CDR3 is TGTGCCAGCAGTCCGACAGGGGGCACGAGCAATCAGCCCCAGCATTTT.

This clonotype turned up a few times. The rearrangement links TRBV12-3 or TRBV12-4 to TRBJ2-1, with 14 bases matching TRBD2. This CDR3 contains 15 residues. V dropped 6 bases and J dropped 6; count of bases not matched to a gene: 4. The DNA of the CDR3 is TGTGCCAGCAGCCGACTAGCGGGGGGGATCAATGAGCAGTTCTTC. Protein sequence: CASSRLAGGINEQFF.

This rearrangement joins TRBV2 to TRBJ2-1; D is uncertain. Trimming removed 6 bases from V and 4 bases from J, with 19 bases in between. This CDR3 has 16 amino acids. Germline-derived CDR1 and CDR2 are SNHLY and FYNNEI. CDR3 nucleotide sequence: TGTGCCAGCAGGGATGGGCTTCAGGACGGGTACAATGAGCAGTTCTTC. It codes for CASRDGLQDGYNEQFF. The whole variable domain, filled in from reference TRBV2 and TRBJ2-1, reads EPEVTQTPSHQVTQMGQEVILRCVPISNHLYFYWYRQILGQKVEFLVSFYNNEISEKSEIFDDQFSVERPDGSNFTLKIRSTKLEDSAMYFCASRDGLQDGYNEQFFGPGTRLTVL.

This chain joins TRBV12-3 or TRBV12-4 and TRBJ2-2, with 10 bases aligning to TRBD1. The CDR3 runs 16 residues. Trimming cost V 5 bases and J 4 bases; bases outside gene matches: 7. CDR3 loop: CASSPPGQGFTGELFF. The DNA for the CDR3 is TGTGCCAGCAGTCCCCCGGGACAGGGGTTCACCGGGGAGCTGTTTTTT.

The CDR3, as DNA: TGTGCCATCAGTATGGGCGGGGGGGAACACGAGCAGTACTTC. Encoded protein: CAISMGGGEHEQYF. V gene TRBV10-3 combines with J gene TRBJ2-7; 9 positions agree with TRBD2. Losses at the gene ends were 5 bases for V and 5 bases for J; bases not matched to a gene: 7. The CDR3 totals 14 residues. Germline CDR1 and CDR2: ENHRY and SYGVKD.